This T cell receptor (beta chain) was profiled in a study of T-cell reconstitution after alpha-beta-depleted transplantation in children listed by TCRdb under 2016. In the study overall: T-cell immune reconstitution after TCRalphabeta/CD19-depleted allogeneic hematopoietic cell transplantation in children was quantitatively tracked in the study by means of TCR repertoire profiling.

Broad study findings and their caveats: The high TCRbeta diversity at day 60 in some patients was ascribed to recipient T cells and intrathymic progenitors that had survived conditioning. The apparently early recovery of alphabetaT-cell counts about two months after transplant reportedly depended on only several hundred rapidly expanded clones that came from non-depleted graft cells. Over the following months the frequencies of hyperexpanded clones went down, and after one year T-cell counts and TCRbeta diversity were mostly credited to newly produced T cells.

Receptor amplification or capture employed PCR. Sequencing used an Illumina HiSeq 2500. TCR library preparation used molecular barcoding, with unique molecular identifiers applied to normalize quantification of the TCRbeta repertoire. TCRdb passed the public sequencing reads through fastp at Q25 and MiXCR, retaining productive beta sequences. Duplicate CDR3 protein sequences are folded into a single record with the most common DNA and genes. The sample includes roughly 340,000 distinct CDR3 sequences, with roughly 15% observed a single time. The ten most abundant clones make up roughly 41% of the sample. This clonotype was seen a handful of times. Its target antigen remains unknown. Within one base of it there is no much larger clone, and no base qualities were kept. What the treatment or condition label conveys for this sample: allogeneic hematopoietic cell transplantation with graft depleted of TCRalphabeta T cells and CD19 B cells. Transplant recipients were children who received TCRalphabeta/CD19-depleted allogeneic hematopoietic cell grafts.

Trimming takes 6 bases from V and 5 bases from J, and the germline ends sit 23 bases apart. Counted from cysteine to phenylalanine, this CDR3 has 16 amino acids. Only the CDR3 region is kept as DNA, spanning 48 bases read in frame from base 1. This TCR was sampled from a male patient aged 2-9 years who had a stem cell transplant for acute lymphoblastic leukemia, so the T cells may come from the graft donor. The source material was PBMCs, mostly from graft donor cells, sampled 360 days after TCRalphabeta/CD19-depleted stem cell transplant. The sequence joins TRBV12-3 or TRBV12-4 to TRBJ2-7, with TRBD1 perhaps the D gene, on 5 matching bases. In nucleotides, the sequence is TGTGCCAGCAGCTTAAGGGGTGGGCCGGCTTATGACGAGCAGTACTTC. It is translated as CASSLRGGPAYDEQYF.